This record looks at one T cell receptor (beta chain) sequence and its context. Its antigen is still unknown. The data are from a study of T cell responses to AZD1222 COVID-19 vaccine. Measured with immunoSEQ multiplex PCR; TCRdb has only the in-frame clones, and not every one. Altogether about 110,000 clones are present, under 95% being singletons, with the ten largest covering roughly 1.1%. General study findings and limits: With dominance at 160-218 and 743-854, vaccine-associated CD4 TCRs spanned spike.

The CDR3 consists of 14 residues. V was cut by 5 bases and J by 3 bases, with 14 bases left in between. Germline CDR1 SGHAT, CDR2 FQNNGV. This TCR came from an adult in good health. The starting material was peripheral blood, obtained on day 0 of AZD1222 vaccination. The chain links TRBV11-2 to TRBJ2-7; D is unclear. The CDR3 DNA reads TGTGCCAGCAGCCCCACGACAAAAAACTACGAGCAGTACTTC. It specifies CASSPTTKNYEQYF.